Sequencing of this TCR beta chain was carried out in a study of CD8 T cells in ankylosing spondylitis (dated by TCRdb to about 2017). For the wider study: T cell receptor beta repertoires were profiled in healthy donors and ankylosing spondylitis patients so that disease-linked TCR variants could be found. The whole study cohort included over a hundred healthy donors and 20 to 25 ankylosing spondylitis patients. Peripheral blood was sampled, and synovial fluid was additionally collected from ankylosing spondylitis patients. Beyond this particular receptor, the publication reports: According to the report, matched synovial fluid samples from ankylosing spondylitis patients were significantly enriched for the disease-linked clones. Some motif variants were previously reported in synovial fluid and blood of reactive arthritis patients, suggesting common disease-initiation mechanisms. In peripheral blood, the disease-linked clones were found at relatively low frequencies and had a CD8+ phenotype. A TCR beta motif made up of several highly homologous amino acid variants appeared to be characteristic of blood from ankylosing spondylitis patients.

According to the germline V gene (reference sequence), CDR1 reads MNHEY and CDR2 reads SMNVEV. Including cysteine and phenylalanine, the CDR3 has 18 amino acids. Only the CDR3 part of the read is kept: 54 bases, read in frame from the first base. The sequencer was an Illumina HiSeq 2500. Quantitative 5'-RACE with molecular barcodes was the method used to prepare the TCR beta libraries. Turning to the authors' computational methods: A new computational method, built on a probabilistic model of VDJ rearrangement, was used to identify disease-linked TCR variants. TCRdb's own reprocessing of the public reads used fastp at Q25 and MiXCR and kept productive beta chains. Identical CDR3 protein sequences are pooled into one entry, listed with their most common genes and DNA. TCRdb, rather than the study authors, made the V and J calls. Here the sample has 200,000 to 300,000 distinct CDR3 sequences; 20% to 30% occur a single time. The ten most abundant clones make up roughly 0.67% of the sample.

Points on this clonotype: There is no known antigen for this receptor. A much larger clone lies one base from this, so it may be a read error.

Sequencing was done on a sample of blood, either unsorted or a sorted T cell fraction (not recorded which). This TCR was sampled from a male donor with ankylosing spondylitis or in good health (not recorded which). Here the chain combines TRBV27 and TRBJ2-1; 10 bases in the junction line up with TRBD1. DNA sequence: TGTGCCAGCAGCGAGGACAGGGGGGATTATGGGCTCTACAATGAGCAGCTCTTC. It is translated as CASSEDRGDYGLYNEQLF.